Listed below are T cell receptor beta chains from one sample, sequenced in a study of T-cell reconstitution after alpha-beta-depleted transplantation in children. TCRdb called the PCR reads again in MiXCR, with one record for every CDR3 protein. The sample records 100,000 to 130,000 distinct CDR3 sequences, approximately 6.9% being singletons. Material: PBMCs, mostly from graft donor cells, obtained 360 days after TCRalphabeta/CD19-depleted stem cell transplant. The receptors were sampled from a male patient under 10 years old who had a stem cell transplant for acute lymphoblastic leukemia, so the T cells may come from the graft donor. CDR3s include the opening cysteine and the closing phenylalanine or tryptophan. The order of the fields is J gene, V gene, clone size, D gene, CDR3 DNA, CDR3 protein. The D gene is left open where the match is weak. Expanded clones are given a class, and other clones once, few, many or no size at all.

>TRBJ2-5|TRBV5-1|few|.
TGCGCCAGCAGCTTGGGAGGGTCCGGGGCCCAGTACTTC
CASSLGGSGAQYF
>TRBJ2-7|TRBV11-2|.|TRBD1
TGTCCCAGCAGCTTAGGCCTAAGGACAGGGGGCCACGAGCAGTACTTC
CPSSLGLRTGGHEQYF
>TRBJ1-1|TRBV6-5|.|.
TGTGCCAGCAGAATCCTACAGACGGTGAGGGGTGATGAAGCTTTCTTT
CASRILQTVRGDEAFF
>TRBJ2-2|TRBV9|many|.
TGTGCCAGCAGAGGCACGAACACCGGGGAGCTGTTTTTT
CASRGTNTGELFF
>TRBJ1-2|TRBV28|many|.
TGTGCCAGCAGCCGACTTAAATACTATGGCTACACCTTC
CASSRLKYYGYTF
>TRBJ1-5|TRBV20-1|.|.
TGCAGTGCTAGAAGGGCGGGGCGGACTCAGCCCCAGCATTTT
CSARRAGRTQPQHF
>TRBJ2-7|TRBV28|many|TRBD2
TGTGCCAGCAGTAGACTAGCGGGCTTCGCCTACGAGCAGTACTTC
CASSRLAGFAYEQYF
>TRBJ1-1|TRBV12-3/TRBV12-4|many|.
TGTGCCAGCAGCCTCGGGCCAGATACTGAAGCTTTCTTT
CASSLGPDTEAFF
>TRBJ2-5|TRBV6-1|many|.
TGTGCCAGCAGTCCGTCGGACTTGTACCAAGAGACCCAGTACTTC
CASSPSDLYQETQYF
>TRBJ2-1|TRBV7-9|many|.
TGTGCCAGCAGCCCAAGAGGGGGGAGCGCGACCCAGTTCTTC
CASSPRGGSATQFF
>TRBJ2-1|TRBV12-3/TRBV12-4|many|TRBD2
TGTGCCAGCAGCCTTCGGGGGGGCCTGGACAATGAGCAGTTCTTC
CASSLRGGLDNEQFF
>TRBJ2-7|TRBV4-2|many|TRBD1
TGTGCCAGCAGCCAGTGGCTCGGGACAGGGGACGAGCAGTACTTC
CASSQWLGTGDEQYF
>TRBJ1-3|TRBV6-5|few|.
TGTGCCAGCAGTTACGGTAACAGTCACTCTGGAAACACCATATATTTT
CASSYGNSHSGNTIYF
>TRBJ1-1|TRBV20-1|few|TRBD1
TGCAGTGCCTCTACAGGGGGGAACACTGAAGCTTTCTTT
CSASTGGNTEAFF
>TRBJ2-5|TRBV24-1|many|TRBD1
TGTGCCACCAGTGAATCCGGGACAGCGAACCAAGAGACCCAGTACTTC
CATSESGTANQETQYF
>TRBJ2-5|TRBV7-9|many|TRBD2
TGTGCCAGCAGCCCCGGACTAGCGGGAGCAGAGACCCAGTACTTC
CASSPGLAGAETQYF
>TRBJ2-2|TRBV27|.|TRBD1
TGTGCCAGCAGTTTGAGCGACAGGGGGTGGGCCGGGGAGCTGTTTTTT
CASSLSDRGWAGELFF
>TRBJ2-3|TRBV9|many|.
TGTGCCAGCAGCGTAGAGGGGAACCGAGATACGCAGTATTTT
CASSVEGNRDTQYF
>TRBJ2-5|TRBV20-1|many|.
TGCAGTGCGGCCCGGACTACGCCTCGCCAAGAGACCCAGTACTTC
CSAARTTPRQETQYF
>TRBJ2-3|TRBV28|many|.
TGTGCCAGCAGTTTAGGGTCAGACCTCTCAGATACGCAGTATTTT
CASSLGSDLSDTQYF
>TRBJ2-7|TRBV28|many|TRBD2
TGTGCCAGCTATAATGGACTAGCGGTAACCCTGGATGAGCAGTACTTC
CASYNGLAVTLDEQYF
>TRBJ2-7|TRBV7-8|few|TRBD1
TGTGCCAGCTTAGGGGATGGGCAGGGGGCGATGGTCGACGAGCAGTACTTC
CASLGDGQGAMVDEQYF
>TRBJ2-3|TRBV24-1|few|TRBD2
TGTGCCACCAGTGATCGGACTAGCGGGGGGACCGATACGCAGTATTTT
CATSDRTSGGTDTQYF
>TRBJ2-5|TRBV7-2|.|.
TGTGCCAGCAGCCCCACTATGAGAGGAGAGACCCAGTACTTC
CASSPTMRGETQYF
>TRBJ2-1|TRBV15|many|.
TGTGCCACCGGGGAGGATGAGCAGTTCTTC
CATGEDEQFF
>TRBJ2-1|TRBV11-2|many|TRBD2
TGTGCCAGCAGCTTAGATCTAGCGGGGGGGCCCTACAATGAGCAGTTCTTC
CASSLDLAGGPYNEQFF
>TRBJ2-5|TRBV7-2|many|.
TGTGCCAGCAGCTTAGACAGCCTCCAAGAGACCCAGTACTTC
CASSLDSLQETQYF
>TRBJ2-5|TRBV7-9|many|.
TGTGCCAGCAGCGGTGTAAGGTACCAAGAGACCCAGTACTTC
CASSGVRYQETQYF
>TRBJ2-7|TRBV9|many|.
TGTGCCAGCAGCGTAAATCAGCACGAGCAGTACTTC
CASSVNQHEQYF
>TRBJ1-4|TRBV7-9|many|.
TGTGCCAGCAGCTTAGGACCCACCCGGGATGAAAAACTGTTTTTT
CASSLGPTRDEKLFF
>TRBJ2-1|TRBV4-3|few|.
TGCGCCAGCAGCCCACTCGCAGGGGCGATGGGCGCGAATGAGCAGTTCTTC
CASSPLAGAMGANEQFF
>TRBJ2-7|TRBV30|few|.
TGTGCCTGGGGGGTCCACCCCGAGCAGTACTTC
CAWGVHPEQYF
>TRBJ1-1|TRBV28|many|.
TGTGCCAGCAACATGGGACACACTGAAGCTTTCTTT
CASNMGHTEAFF
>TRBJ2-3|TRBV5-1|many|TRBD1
TGCGCCAGCAGCCCTTACAGGGGGCCCGATACGCAGTATTTT
CASSPYRGPDTQYF
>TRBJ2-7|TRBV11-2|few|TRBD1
TGTGCCAGCAGCTTTAACAGGGGGAACCCCGAGCAGTACTTC
CASSFNRGNPEQYF
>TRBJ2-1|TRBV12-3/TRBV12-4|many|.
TGTGCCAGCAGCTTACAGAGCTCCTACAATGAGCAGTTCTTC
CASSLQSSYNEQFF
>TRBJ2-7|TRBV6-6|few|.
TGTGCCAGCAGTACCTACTACGAGCAGTACTTC
CASSTYYEQYF
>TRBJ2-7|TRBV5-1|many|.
TGCGCCAGCAGCGAAACAGGTTCCTACGAGCAGTACTTC
CASSETGSYEQYF
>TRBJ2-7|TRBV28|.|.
TGTGCCATGAGCCCCGGGGTCCGCTCCTGGGAGCAGTTCTTT
CAMSPGVRSWEQFF
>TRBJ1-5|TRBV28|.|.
TGTGCCAGCAGTTTCACAGGTAGCAATCAGCCCCAGCATTTT
CASSFTGSNQPQHF
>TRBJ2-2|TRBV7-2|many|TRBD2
TGTGCCAGCAGCTTACCGGGAGGGCCTGAAGTCGGGGAGCTGTTTTTT
CASSLPGGPEVGELFF
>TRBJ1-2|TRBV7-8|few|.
TGTGCCAGCAGCTCTAGGGGGAGCGGCTACACCTTC
CASSSRGSGYTF
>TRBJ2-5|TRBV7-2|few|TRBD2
TGTGCCAGCAGCTCTCCAGCGGGGGGGCACGAGACCCAGTACTTC
CASSSPAGGHETQYF
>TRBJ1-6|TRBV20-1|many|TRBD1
TGCAGTGCTAGATGGCGGGACAGAAATTCACCCCTCCACTTT
CSARWRDRNSPLHF
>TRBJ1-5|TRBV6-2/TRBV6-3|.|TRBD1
TGTGCCAGCAGTGTGGACAGGGCGTTCAATCAGCCCCAGCATTTT
CASSVDRAFNQPQHF
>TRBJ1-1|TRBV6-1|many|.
TGTGCCAGCAGAAAGGACAGAATGAACACTGAAGCTTTCTTT
CASRKDRMNTEAFF
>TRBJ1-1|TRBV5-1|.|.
TGCGCCAGCAGCTTGGTGGCGGCCTTGAACACTGACGCTTTCTTT
CASSLVAALNTDAFF
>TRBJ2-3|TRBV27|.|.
TGTGCCAGCAGTGATCTTATGGAACATCCACAGGGTACGCAGTATTTT
CASSDLMEHPQGTQYF
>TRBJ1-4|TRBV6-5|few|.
TGTGCCAGCAGTTATGCTCGGACAATATCTAATGAAAAACTGTTTTTT
CASSYARTISNEKLFF
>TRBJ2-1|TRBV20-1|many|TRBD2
TGCAGTGCTAGAAGCCCGACTAGCGGGGGGGCCTGGGATGAGCAGTTCTTC
CSARSPTSGGAWDEQFF
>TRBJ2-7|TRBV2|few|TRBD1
TGTGCCACCGTAAGGAACAGGGGCGCCTACGAGCAGTACTTC
CATVRNRGAYEQYF
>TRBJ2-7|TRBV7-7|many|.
TGTGCCAGCAGCTTTGGGCAATCCTACGAGCAGTACTTC
CASSFGQSYEQYF
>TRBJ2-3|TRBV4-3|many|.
TGCGCCAGCAGCCGCCAGGGTTCCACAGATACGCAGTATTTT
CASSRQGSTDTQYF
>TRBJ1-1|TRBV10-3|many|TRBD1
TGTGCCATCAAGGGTTGGACAGGGCCCGAAGACACTGAAGCTTTCTTT
CAIKGWTGPEDTEAFF
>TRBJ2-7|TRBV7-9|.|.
TGTGCCAGCAGCGATCGGGACTCTCCCTACGAGCAGTACTTC
CASSDRDSPYEQYF
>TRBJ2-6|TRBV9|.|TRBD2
TGTGCCAGCAGCGTAAAAAGCGGGATCTCTGGGGCCAACGTCCTGACTTTC
CASSVKSGISGANVLTF
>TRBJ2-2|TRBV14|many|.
TGTGCCAGCAGCCAAGCCCAAACCGGGGAGCTGTTTTTT
CASSQAQTGELFF
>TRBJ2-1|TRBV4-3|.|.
TGCGCCAGCAGCCAAGATCCACAGAGCTCCTACAATGAGCAGTTCTTC
CASSQDPQSSYNEQFF
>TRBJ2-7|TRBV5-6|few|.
TGTGCCAGCAGCTTGTCCGGGAATCTGGACGAGCAGTACTTC
CASSLSGNLDEQYF
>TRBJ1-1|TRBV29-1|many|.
TGCAGCGTTGGTTTAAGTACTGAAGCTTTCTTT
CSVGLSTEAFF